This T cell receptor beta chain was found in a study of T cell changes during pregnancy in multiple sclerosis. The germline CDR1 and CDR2 sequences are SSHAT and FNYEAQ (reference sequence). This CDR3 spans 16 amino acids. For this clone: One end of the junction is discordant with germline, which a read error may explain.

Assay: immunoSEQ multiplex PCR; the TCRdb copy retains only in-frame clones and omits some. This sample has tens of thousands of clones, with approximately 92% found just once. V usage is TRBV7-7 and J usage is TRBJ2-1; 13 bases align to TRBD2. The TCR originated in a female donor in good health, enrolled as a control in a pregnancy study. The source was peripheral blood, collected in the second trimester of pregnancy. This CDR3 is CASSSGLAGIYNEQFF. CDR3 DNA: TGTGCTAGCAGTTCGGGACTAGCGGGGATCTACAATGAGCAGTTCTTC.